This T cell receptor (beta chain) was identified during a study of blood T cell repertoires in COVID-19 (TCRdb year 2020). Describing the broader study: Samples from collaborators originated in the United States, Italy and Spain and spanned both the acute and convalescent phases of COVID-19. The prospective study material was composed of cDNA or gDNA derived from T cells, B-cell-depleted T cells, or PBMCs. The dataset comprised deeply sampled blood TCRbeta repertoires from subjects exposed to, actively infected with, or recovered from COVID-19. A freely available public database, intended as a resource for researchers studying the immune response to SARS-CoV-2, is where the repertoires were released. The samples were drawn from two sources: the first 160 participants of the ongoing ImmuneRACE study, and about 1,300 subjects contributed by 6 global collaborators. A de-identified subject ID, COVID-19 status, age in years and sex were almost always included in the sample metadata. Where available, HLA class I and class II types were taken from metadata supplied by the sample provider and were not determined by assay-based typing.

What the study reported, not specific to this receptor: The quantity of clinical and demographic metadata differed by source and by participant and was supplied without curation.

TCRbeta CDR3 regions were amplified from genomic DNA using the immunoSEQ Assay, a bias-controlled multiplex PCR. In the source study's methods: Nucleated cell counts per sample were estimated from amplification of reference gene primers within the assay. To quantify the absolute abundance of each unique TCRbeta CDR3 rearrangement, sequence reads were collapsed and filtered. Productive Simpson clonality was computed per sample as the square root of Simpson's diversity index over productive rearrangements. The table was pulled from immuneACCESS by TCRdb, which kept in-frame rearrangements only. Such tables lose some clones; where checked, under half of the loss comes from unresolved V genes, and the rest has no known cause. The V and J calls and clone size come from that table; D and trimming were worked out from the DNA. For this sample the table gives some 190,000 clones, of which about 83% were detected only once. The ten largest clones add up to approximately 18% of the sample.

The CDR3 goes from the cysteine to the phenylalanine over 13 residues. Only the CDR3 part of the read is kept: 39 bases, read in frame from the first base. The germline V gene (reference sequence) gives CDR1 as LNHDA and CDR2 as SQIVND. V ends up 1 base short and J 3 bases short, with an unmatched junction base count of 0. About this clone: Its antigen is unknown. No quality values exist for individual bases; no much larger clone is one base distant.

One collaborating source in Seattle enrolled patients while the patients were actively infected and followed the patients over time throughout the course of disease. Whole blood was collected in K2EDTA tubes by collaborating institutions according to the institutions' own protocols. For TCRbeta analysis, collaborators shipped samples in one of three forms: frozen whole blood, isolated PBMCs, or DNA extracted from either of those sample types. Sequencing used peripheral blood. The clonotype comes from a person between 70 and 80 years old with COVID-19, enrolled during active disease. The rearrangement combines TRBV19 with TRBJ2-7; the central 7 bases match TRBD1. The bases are TGTGCCAGTAGTATAGGGGACAGCTACGAGCAGTACTTC. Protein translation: CASSIGDSYEQYF. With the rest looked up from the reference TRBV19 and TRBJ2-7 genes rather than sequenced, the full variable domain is DGGITQSPKYLFRKEGQNVTLSCEQNLNHDAMYWYRQDPGQGLRLIYYSQIVNDFQKGDIAEGYSVSREKKESFPLTVTSAQKNPTAFYLCASSIGDSYEQYFGPGTRLTVT.